This T cell receptor (beta chain) emerged from a study of cytomegalovirus exposure and HLA in healthy donors. Between the trimmed V and J ends, which lost 6 bases and 0 bases, there was a span of 12 bases. Germline loops: CDR1 WSHSY, CDR2 SAAADI. This CDR3 is 15 amino acids long. Both 60 Vbeta primers and 13 Jbeta primers went into the PCR. Assay: immunoSEQ multiplex PCR; the TCRdb copy retains only in-frame clones and omits some. The data contain 100,000 to 150,000 clones, roughly 79% of them seen just once; the ten biggest clones take up about 1.8%. The sample was PBMCs. This TCR derives from a woman aged 50 to 60 in good health and CMV-seronegative. This chain joins TRBV10-2 and TRBJ2-1; possibly TRBD2 for D (6 bases). The CDR3 DNA reads as TGCGCCAGCAGAACTAGCAGGAGCTCCTACAATGAGCAGTTCTTC. Protein sequence: CASRTSRSSYNEQFF.